Listed below are T cell receptor beta chains from one sample, sequenced in a study of shared clonotypes between healthy human individuals. Data came from immunoSEQ multiplex PCR; TCRdb stores just in-frame clones and leaves some out. The sample contains roughly 1 million clones, approximately 72% of which appear only once. The specimen was memory CD4+ T cells sorted from blood. These receptors came from a man aged 18 to 29 in good health. CDR3s include the opening cysteine and the closing phenylalanine or tryptophan. The order of the fields is V gene, CDR3 length, clone size, D gene, J gene, CDR3 DNA, CDR3 protein. The D gene is left open where the match is weak. Only some rows state a clone size, as once, few, many or a class for expanded clones.

TRBV7-2	13	NA	NA	TRBJ1-5	TGTGCCAGCAGCGACCGTCCGGGTCAGCCCCAGCATTTT	CASSDRPGQPQHF
TRBV30	17	NA	NA	TRBJ2-4	TGTGCCTGGACCGCTGGAACCCGTTGGAGTCAGAGAAACATTCAGTACTTC	CAWTAGTRWSQRNIQYF
TRBV11-3	15	many	TRBD2	TRBJ2-2	TGTGCCAGCAGCTTAGGCGGGGGGGCGACCGGGGAGCTGTTTTTT	CASSLGGGATGELFF
TRBV19	14	NA	TRBD1	TRBJ2-1	TGTGCCAGTAGTACGGGGACAGACTACAATGAGCAGTTCTTC	CASSTGTDYNEQFF
TRBV4-1	15	NA	TRBD2	TRBJ2-5	TGCGCCAGCAGCCAAGATTCTAGCGGGAAAGAGACCCAGTACTTC	CASSQDSSGKETQYF
TRBV7-3	15	NA	TRBD1	TRBJ2-2	TGTGCCAGCAGCTTCAACAGGGGAGTCCCCGGGGAGCTGTTTTTT	CASSFNRGVPGELFF
TRBV5-1	15	NA	NA	TRBJ1-5	TGCGCCAGCAGCTTGATCCCGGATAGCAATCAGCCCCAGCATTTT	CASSLIPDSNQPQHF
TRBV6-1	15	NA	NA	TRBJ1-4	TGTGCCAGCGGCCGACAGGAGCTTGGGGATGAAAAACTGTTTTTT	CASGRQELGDEKLFF
TRBV2	14	once	TRBD1	TRBJ2-7	TGTGCCAGCAGTGAGAGACAGGGACCCTACGAGCAGTACTTC	CASSERQGPYEQYF
TRBV6-5	12	NA	NA	TRBJ2-7	TGTGCCAGCAGTTGGGACGGCTACGAGCAGTACTTC	CASSWDGYEQYF
TRBV9	17	NA	NA	TRBJ1-6	TGTGCCAGCAGCGTAAATCCGGCCCAAACGGACAATTCACCCCTCCACTTT	CASSVNPAQTDNSPLHF
TRBV7-2	14	once	NA	TRBJ2-7	TGTGCCAGCAGCCCAACCTCAGGGTTCTACGAGCAGTACTTC	CASSPTSGFYEQYF
TRBV5-6	14	NA	NA	TRBJ2-5	TGTGCCAGCAGCTTGACGGGGGCCGAAGAGACCCAGTACTTC	CASSLTGAEETQYF
TRBV6-5	15	NA	NA	TRBJ2-3	TGTGCCAGCAGTTACTCTCCGGGGAGCACAGATACGCAGTATTTT	CASSYSPGSTDTQYF
TRBV5-6	15	NA	TRBD2	TRBJ2-7	TGTGCCAGCAGTCGGGGGGGACTAGGAATGGCCGAGCAGTACTTC	CASSRGGLGMAEQYF
TRBV18	16	NA	TRBD1	TRBJ2-3	TGTGCCAGCTCACCAGGACAGGGGGCGTTGACAGATACGCAGTATTTT	CASSPGQGALTDTQYF
TRBV4-2	15	NA	NA	TRBJ2-7	TGTGCCAGCAGCCAAGGTTTCGAGGCCTCCTACGAGCAGTACTTC	CASSQGFEASYEQYF
TRBV2	13	NA	NA	TRBJ2-3	TGTGCCAGCAGTATTATATTCACAGATACGCAGTATTTT	CASSIIFTDTQYF
TRBV10-3	13	few	NA	TRBJ2-1	TGTGCCATCGGGGTGGGACTTGACAATGAGCAGTTCTTC	CAIGVGLDNEQFF
TRBV7-2	16	NA	NA	TRBJ1-3	TGTGCCAGCAGCTTAGAAGGGTTCCTAACTGGAAACACCATATATTTT	CASSLEGFLTGNTIYF
TRBV5-4	15	NA	TRBD1	TRBJ2-7	TGTGCCAGCAGCGCAGCCCGGGACAGGGGTAACGAGCAGTACTTC	CASSAARDRGNEQYF
TRBV7-9	15	once	NA	TRBJ2-5	TGTGCCAGCAGCTTTGGGACTTCCGCGGGAGAGACCCAGTACTTC	CASSFGTSAGETQYF
TRBV6-5	14	NA	NA	TRBJ1-5	TGTGCCAGCAGTCTAGGACAGACCAATCAGCCCCAGCATTTT	CASSLGQTNQPQHF
TRBV6-5	13	once	TRBD1	TRBJ1-2	TGTGCCAGCACATGGGGCAGGGGGCTTGGCTACACCTTC	CASTWGRGLGYTF
TRBV5-6	15	NA	TRBD1	TRBJ2-7	TGTGCCAGCAGCCGCACAGGGGTGAGCTCCTACGAGCAGTACTTC	CASSRTGVSSYEQYF
TRBV7-9	16	NA	TRBD2	TRBJ2-7	TGTGCCAGCAGCTTAGTAGACTTCTGGCGGGAGGCCGAGCAGTACTTC	CASSLVDFWREAEQYF
TRBV28	17	NA	NA	TRBJ2-6	TGTGCCAGCAGTTTCACAGGGTCCTCCTCTGGGGCCAACGTCCTGACTTTC	CASSFTGSSSGANVLTF
TRBV2	16	NA	NA	TRBJ2-3	TGTGCCAGCAGTGAATCCGGGACCCTAAGCACAGATACGCAGTATTTT	CASSESGTLSTDTQYF
TRBV7-2	15	NA	TRBD2	TRBJ2-1	TGTGCCAGCAGCTTAGATGGACTAGCATACGATGAGCAGTTCTTC	CASSLDGLAYDEQFF
TRBV6-5	13	NA	NA	TRBJ1-2	TGTGCCAGCAGGGCCAGGGGACGCTATGGCTACACCTTC	CASRARGRYGYTF
TRBV6-1	13	NA	NA	TRBJ2-5	TGTGCCAGCAAACCGGGCCCGCGAGAGACCCAGTACTTC	CASKPGPRETQYF
TRBV19	16	NA	NA	TRBJ1-1	TGTGCCAGTATCGCCCTCGACAGGCACATGAACACTGAAGCTTTCTTT	CASIALDRHMNTEAFF
TRBV27	13	NA	NA	TRBJ2-6	TGTGCCAGCAGTTTTACTGGGGCCAACGTCCTGACTTTC	CASSFTGANVLTF
TRBV7-2	13	NA	NA	TRBJ2-7	TGTGCCAGCAGTCGGGGGAATACCTACGAGCAGTACTTC	CASSRGNTYEQYF
TRBV10-3	16	NA	NA	TRBJ1-5	TGTGCCATCAGTGAGTTTTTCCGGGTCGAAAATCAGCCCCAGCATTTT	CAISEFFRVENQPQHF
TRBV9	16	NA	NA	TRBJ2-7	TGTGCCAGCAGCGTCGGTGAGGGCTTCTATCTCTACGAGCAGTACTTC	CASSVGEGFYLYEQYF
TRBV5-8	14	NA	NA	TRBJ1-5	TGTGCCAGCGGTAAAGGGGGAAGCAATCAGCCCCAGCATTTT	CASGKGGSNQPQHF
TRBV30	13	NA	NA	TRBJ2-7	TGTGCCTGGAGTCCGGGTCCTCTTTGGGAGCAGTACTTC	CAWSPGPLWEQYF
TRBV11-1	13	few	NA	TRBJ1-1	TGTGCCAGCAGCTTAGGGGCTTACACTGAAGCTTTCTTT	CASSLGAYTEAFF
TRBV6-1	15	NA	NA	TRBJ1-5	TGTGCCAGCAGTGATCACCCCAGTGGGCTTCAGCCCCAGCATTTT	CASSDHPSGLQPQHF
TRBV5-1	14	NA	NA	TRBJ2-1	TGCGCCAGCAGCTTACCATCGGGGGCGAATGAGCAGTTCTTC	CASSLPSGANEQFF
TRBV5-1	17	NA	TRBD2	TRBJ2-3	TGCGCCAGCAGCTTCACGGTAGCGGGAGGGCCCACAGATACGCAGTATTTT	CASSFTVAGGPTDTQYF
TRBV27	13	NA	TRBD1	TRBJ2-7	TGTGCCAGCAAGGACAGGGGGGGCTACGAGCAGTACTTC	CASKDRGGYEQYF
TRBV2	13	NA	TRBD1	TRBJ1-1	TGTGCCAGCGGGAGACAGGGGTTGGCTGAAGCTTTCTTT	CASGRQGLAEAFF
TRBV5-1	12	NA	TRBD1	TRBJ2-7	TGCGCCAGCAGCTTACAGGGGTACGAGCAGTACTTC	CASSLQGYEQYF
TRBV7-2	13	few	NA	TRBJ2-5	TGTGCCAGCAGCTCTGGACTAAAAGAGACCCAGTACTTC	CASSSGLKETQYF
TRBV6-5	16	NA	NA	TRBJ2-7	TGTGCCAGCAGTTACCCCGAGGGTAGAAGGTCCTACGAGCAGTACTTC	CASSYPEGRRSYEQYF
TRBV18	13	NA	NA	TRBJ2-3	TGTGCCAGTGACTCCGGAAGCACAGATACGCAGTATTTT	CASDSGSTDTQYF
TRBV4-2	14	few	NA	TRBJ2-3	TGTGCCAGCAGCCAATTTTCCGGTACAGATACGCAGTATTTT	CASSQFSGTDTQYF
TRBV10-1	14	NA	TRBD2	TRBJ2-1	TGCGCCAGCAGTGAGGATAGCGGGAGGCTCATGGAGTTCTTC	CASSEDSGRLMEFF